The next 5 T cell receptor beta chains were all read from a single sample in a study of tumor-infiltrating lymphocytes in primary liver carcinoma. A constant-region primer primed TCR beta cDNA synthesis from about 0.55 ug of total RNA. Three rounds of nested multiplex PCR with slightly modified ARM-PCR produced TCR beta libraries. TRBV1-TRBV30 forward primers and a C-beta reverse primer were used in the first two PCR rounds, which each ran for about 10 cycles. Each CDR3 protein gets one entry after TCRdb re-called the multiplex PCR reads with MiXCR. This table holds 310,000 or so distinct CDR3 sequences, 58% found once. They got blood RNA out of unsorted whole blood and also pulled out germline DNA. The sample was peripheral blood. These TCRs come from a woman in her 30s with primary liver carcinoma and hepatitis B virus infection.

The rearrangement joins TRBV11-2 to TRBJ2-7; 8 bases line up with TRBD2. J lost 5 bases, V lost 6 bases, and 15 bases had no gene match. CDR3 size: 16 residues. Germline CDR1 SGHAT, CDR2 FQNNGV. CDR3 in DNA: TGTGCCAGCAGGCCCTCCGTGAGCGGGAGCCCGAACGAGCAGTACTTC. As protein: CASRPSVSGSPNEQYF.

This rearrangement joins TRBV11-1 to TRBJ2-1, with D uncertain. The CDR3 loop spans 14 amino acids. The ends were cut back, 8 bases at V and 10 bases at J, with 21 bases in the middle. Germline V gene data show CDR1 as SGHAT and CDR2 as FQDESV (reference sequence). This CDR3 is CASGISGGRREQFF. In DNA, the CDR3 is TGTGCCAGCGGCATATCGGGCGGACGAAGGGAGCAGTTCTTC.

The chain couples TRBV5-1 to TRBJ2-1; a weak D match, TRBD1 (6 bases). This CDR3 comprises 15 residues. CDR1 is SGHRS and CDR2 is YFSETQ in the germline V gene. V lost 5 bases to trimming and J lost 0 bases, with 12 bases between them. The CDR3 spells CASRPGESSYNEQFF. CDR3 nucleotides: TGCGCCAGCAGACCAGGGGAGAGCTCCTACAATGAGCAGTTCTTC.

The chain employs TRBV5-6 and TRBJ2-1, with unresolved D. Germline CDR1 SGHDT, CDR2 YYEEEE. This CDR3 has 13 amino acids. Deletions cut 5 bases from V and 4 bases from J, with 10 bases between. CDR3 sequence reads: CASSLVTYNEQFF. In DNA form, the CDR3 reads TGTGCCAGCAGTCTAGTCACATACAATGAGCAGTTCTTC.

This chain joins TRBV9 and TRBJ2-4, with no clear D. CDR3 length: 15 amino acids. The V end lost 4 bases, the J end lost 3 bases, and 14 bases lay between the germline ends. Germline V gene data show CDR1 as SGDLS and CDR2 as YYNGEE. This CDR3 is CASSPNWQFKNIQYF. For the CDR3, the DNA is TGTGCCAGCAGCCCTAATTGGCAGTTCAAAAACATTCAGTACTTC.